This T cell receptor beta chain was identified during a study of blood T cell repertoires in COVID-19. Cohort 3 donors were reported recovered after two negative PCRs, clearance, or symptom resolution. In the authors' workflow: Reference gene primer amplification yielded estimated nucleated cell counts. Method: immunoSEQ multiplex PCR; TCRdb's copy keeps in-frame clones and lacks some. The V and J calls and clone size are taken from that table; D and trimming were inferred from the DNA. The sample records some 170,000 clones, roughly 88% being singletons. Germline V gene lookup returns CDR1 GTSNPN and CDR2 SVGIG (reference sequence). Deletions cut 3 bases from V and 0 bases from J, with 12 bases between. The CDR3 has 14 residues.

The sequence was obtained from a man aged 45-65 years who had recovered from COVID-19. The material sequenced was PBMCs or T cells enriched from blood (not recorded which). The chain links TRBV30 to TRBJ2-7; perhaps TRBD2 as D (5 bases). CDR3 protein: CAWSRTLSSYEQYF. The CDR3 region has the DNA TGTGCCTGGAGCCGGACTCTCAGCTCCTACGAGCAGTACTTC.